This entry lists 10 T cell receptor beta chains sequenced from one sample in a study of early T cells in non-severe SARS-CoV-2 infection. TCRdb passed the 5' RACE reads through MiXCR, listing each CDR3 protein once. In the table there are approximately 79,000 distinct CDR3 sequences, about 12% of which are singletons. Sample: whole blood. These receptors all stem from an adult who was a healthcare worker with PCR-confirmed SARS-CoV-2 infection or an uninfected control (not recorded which).

In its sample, this clonotype was seen a few times. The chain recombines TRBV18 with TRBJ1-1; no definite D call. Trimming removed 4 bases from V and 10 bases from J, with 19 bases in between. From germline, CDR1 is KGHSH and CDR2 LQKENI. The CDR3 is 14 residues long. The DNA for the CDR3 is TGTGCCAGCTCACAAGGCCTAACCCAAGGAGGAGCTTTCTTT. It specifies CASSQGLTQGGAFF.

The rearrangement uses TRBV2 and TRBJ2-7; possible D gene TRBD2, 6 bases. Germline V gives CDR1 SNHLY, CDR2 FYNNEI. This CDR3 is 15 amino acids long. With 3 bases removed from V and 6 bases from J, the gap between germline ends came to 18 bases. CDR3 amino acids: CASSDLSGTPSEQYF. The CDR3 nucleotides read TGTGCCAGCAGTGACCTTAGCGGAACCCCTTCCGAGCAGTACTTC. The variable domain in full, completed from reference TRBV2 and TRBJ2-7, reads EPEVTQTPSHQVTQMGQEVILRCVPISNHLYFYWYRQILGQKVEFLVSFYNNEISEKSEIFDDQFSVERPDGSNFTLKIRSTKLEDSAMYFCASSDLSGTPSEQYFGPGTRLTVT.

This clonotype was seen a few times. The genes are TRBV7-6 and TRBJ2-1; 7 bases fit TRBD2. This CDR3 contains 14 residues. Germline V gene sequence: CDR1 SGHVS, CDR2 FNYEAQ. With V trimmed by 5 bases and J by 2 bases, 3 bases remained unmatched. CDR3 nucleotide sequence: TGTGCCAGCAGCCCAAGCGGGACCTACAATGAGCAGTTCTTC. Translating gives CASSPSGTYNEQFF.

The rearrangement joins TRBV29-1 to TRBJ2-7; D uncertain. Germline V gene lookup returns CDR1 SQVTM and CDR2 ANQGSEA. The CDR3 loop spans 14 amino acids. V was clipped by 6 bases and J by 3 bases, with 18 bases between them. CDR3 nucleotides: TGCAGCGTCGCACCAGGAGAGCGAAACTACGAGCAGTACTTC. Its protein is CSVAPGERNYEQYF.

This clonotype was seen a handful of times. The V and J genes are TRBV7-3 and TRBJ2-3; tentatively, D is TRBD2 (5 bases). Trimming removed 5 bases from V and 0 bases from J, with 12 bases in between. This CDR3 has 15 amino acids. In germline, CDR1 is SGHTA, CDR2 FQGTGA. The CDR3 sequence: CASSRSGLSTDTQYF. The DNA of the CDR3 is TGTGCCAGCAGCCGCTCCGGACTTAGCACAGATACGCAGTATTTT.

This clonotype occurred once. A read error may account for a junction end that differs from germline. This rearrangement joins TRBV6-5 to TRBJ2-1, with D hard to call. CDR1 and CDR2 from the germline V gene are MNHEY and SVGAGI. The CDR3 runs 14 residues. The CDR3 here is CASRYSSMADEQFF. CDR3 coding DNA: TGTGCCAGCAGATACTCGTCAATGGCGGATGAGCAGTTCTTC.

Regarding this clonotype: The junction shows a germline mismatch at one end, possibly a read error. The chain has TRBV20-1 and TRBJ1-1; D uncertain. Germline V gene sequence: CDR1 DFQATT, CDR2 SNEGSKA (reference sequence). This CDR3 is 13 amino acids long. For the CDR3, the DNA is TGCAGTGCTAGTAGTCCGTTGAACGCTGAAGCTTTCTTT. Translated, it gives CSASSPLNAEAFF.

This clonotype has only a few counts. This chain links TRBV6-4 with TRBJ1-5; D uncertain. Germline lookup yields CDR1 MRHNA and CDR2 SNTAGT. The V end was cut by 3 bases, the J end by 2 bases, with 8 bases between. The CDR3 loop spans 14 amino acids. CDR3 protein: CASSERSGNQPQHF. CDR3 nucleotides: TGTGCCAGCAGTGAGCGCTCCGGCAATCAGCCCCAGCATTTT.

At least ten counts were recorded for this clonotype. This chain connects TRBV7-9 to TRBJ2-2, with TRBD1 identical over 9 bases. Germline assignment: CDR1 SEHNR and CDR2 FQNEAQ (reference sequence). V dropped 4 bases and J dropped 3; count of bases not matched to a gene: 0. This CDR3 region has 14 residues. The DNA of the CDR3 is TGTGCCAGCAGCTGGGACAGGGACACCGGGGAGCTGTTTTTT. Its protein product is CASSWDRDTGELFF.

Here the CDR3 reads CASSPPGTSFVLTF. The CDR3 bases are TGTGCCAGCAGTCCTCCCGGGACCTCCTTCGTCCTGACTTTC. The chain carries TRBV28 and TRBJ2-6, with D tentatively TRBD1 or TRBD2 (5 bases each). The CDR3 is made up of 14 amino acids. Trimming cost V 5 bases and J 12 bases, with 17 bases left between them. Germline CDR1 MDHEN, CDR2 SYDVKM.